These T cell receptor beta chains were read from a single sample in a study of siplizumab effects on memory and regulatory T cells. Using immunoSEQ multiplex PCR, the repertoire was profiled, and TCRdb retains in-frame clones only, with some absent. The table includes around 100,000 clones, 93% detected once. The sequenced material came from Tregs sorted from blood. Receptors originate from a human donor in good health. Each CDR3 is given with its conserved first and last residue. Fields, in order: V gene, D gene, J gene, clone size, CDR3 protein, CDR3 DNA. The D gene is left open where the match is weak. Clone size, where shown, is once, few, many, or a class for clones that have expanded.

v_gene: TRBV10-3
d_gene: .
j_gene: TRBJ1-2
abundance: .
CDR3aa: CAISDDRPLGDYGYTF
CDR3nt: TGTGCCATCAGTGACGACAGGCCTTTGGGGGACTATGGCTACACCTTC

v_gene: TRBV7-8
d_gene: .
j_gene: TRBJ1-1
abundance: .
CDR3aa: CASSPRALGEAFF
CDR3nt: TGTGCCAGCAGCCCGCGGGCCCTGGGTGAAGCTTTCTTT

v_gene: TRBV5-4
d_gene: TRBD2
j_gene: TRBJ2-5
abundance: .
CDR3aa: CASSQGLAQETQYF
CDR3nt: TGTGCCAGCAGCCAAGGACTAGCTCAAGAGACCCAGTACTTC

v_gene: TRBV6-5
d_gene: .
j_gene: TRBJ1-2
abundance: .
CDR3aa: CASSQGRAYGYTF
CDR3nt: TGTGCCAGCAGCCAAGGACGGGCTTATGGCTACACCTTC

v_gene: TRBV9
d_gene: TRBD2
j_gene: TRBJ2-5
abundance: .
CDR3aa: CASTERGDSETQYF
CDR3nt: TGTGCCAGCACGGAGCGGGGGGATTCTGAGACCCAGTACTTC

v_gene: TRBV19
d_gene: .
j_gene: TRBJ1-5
abundance: .
CDR3aa: CASSIKKEDQPQHF
CDR3nt: TGTGCCAGTAGTATAAAGAAGGAGGACCAGCCCCAGCATTTT

v_gene: TRBV7-2
d_gene: TRBD1
j_gene: TRBJ2-4
abundance: .
CDR3aa: CASSLGPGQGAKNIQYF
CDR3nt: TGTGCCAGCAGCTTAGGCCCGGGACAGGGGGCCAAAAACATTCAGTACTTC

v_gene: TRBV25-1
d_gene: .
j_gene: TRBJ2-1
abundance: .
CDR3aa: CASSESGGWGFNEQFF
CDR3nt: TGTGCCAGCAGTGAATCGGGCGGGTGGGGGTTCAATGAGCAGTTCTTC

v_gene: TRBV27
d_gene: .
j_gene: TRBJ1-6
abundance: .
CDR3aa: CASSPSSSYNSPLHF
CDR3nt: TGTGCCAGCAGTCCGAGTAGCTCCTATAATTCACCCCTCCACTTT

v_gene: TRBV4-1
d_gene: .
j_gene: TRBJ2-5
abundance: .
CDR3aa: CASSQDTGHYRWTQYF
CDR3nt: TGCGCCAGCAGCCAAGATACAGGACACTATAGGTGGACCCAGTACTTC

v_gene: TRBV11-2
d_gene: .
j_gene: TRBJ1-3
abundance: .
CDR3aa: CASSFATGISGNTIYF
CDR3nt: TGTGCCAGCAGCTTCGCGACAGGTATCTCTGGAAACACCATATATTTT

v_gene: TRBV30
d_gene: .
j_gene: TRBJ2-3
abundance: .
CDR3aa: CAWSTADTQYF
CDR3nt: TGTGCCTGGAGTACCGCAGATACGCAGTATTTT

v_gene: TRBV28
d_gene: TRBD1
j_gene: TRBJ1-5
abundance: .
CDR3aa: CASRGRDRGNLQPQHF
CDR3nt: TGTGCCAGCAGGGGACGGGACAGGGGAAATTTGCAGCCCCAGCATTTT

v_gene: TRBV5-6
d_gene: .
j_gene: TRBJ2-2
abundance: .
CDR3aa: CASSSLGLENTGELFF
CDR3nt: TGTGCCAGCAGCTCGCTTGGACTCGAGAACACCGGGGAGCTGTTTTTT

v_gene: TRBV13
d_gene: .
j_gene: TRBJ1-2
abundance: .
CDR3aa: CASSLRTRPIYGYTF
CDR3nt: TGTGCCAGCAGCTTAAGGACACGACCCATCTATGGCTACACCTTC

v_gene: TRBV15
d_gene: .
j_gene: TRBJ1-4
abundance: .
CDR3aa: CATRAGPTNEKLFF
CDR3nt: TGTGCCACCAGGGCAGGACCGACTAATGAAAAACTGTTTTTT

v_gene: TRBV20-1
d_gene: .
j_gene: TRBJ2-1
abundance: .
CDR3aa: CSATRNEQFF
CDR3nt: TGCAGTGCCACGAGGAATGAGCAGTTCTTC

v_gene: TRBV19
d_gene: TRBD1
j_gene: TRBJ2-7
abundance: .
CDR3aa: CASSMMPGQATYEQYF
CDR3nt: TGTGCCAGTAGTATGATGCCAGGACAGGCGACCTACGAGCAGTACTTC

v_gene: TRBV5-1
d_gene: TRBD1
j_gene: TRBJ1-1
abundance: .
CDR3aa: CASSLVGQGSTEAFF
CDR3nt: TGCGCCAGCAGCTTGGTAGGACAGGGGAGCACTGAAGCTTTCTTT

v_gene: TRBV30
d_gene: TRBD1
j_gene: TRBJ2-3
abundance: .
CDR3aa: CAWERLGTDRAQDTQYF
CDR3nt: TGTGCCTGGGAGAGATTGGGGACAGATAGGGCCCAAGATACGCAGTATTTT

v_gene: TRBV10-3
d_gene: .
j_gene: TRBJ1-1
abundance: .
CDR3aa: CAISERGWNTEAFF
CDR3nt: TGTGCCATCAGTGAGAGGGGTTGGAACACTGAAGCTTTCTTT

v_gene: TRBV19
d_gene: TRBD1
j_gene: TRBJ1-2
abundance: .
CDR3aa: CASSILPGQGAHGYTF
CDR3nt: TGTGCCAGTAGTATACTACCGGGACAGGGGGCCCATGGCTACACCTTC

v_gene: TRBV5-1
d_gene: TRBD2
j_gene: TRBJ2-3
abundance: .
CDR3aa: CASTLAGPAPDTQYF
CDR3nt: TGCGCCAGCACTCTAGCGGGTCCGGCCCCAGATACGCAGTATTTT

v_gene: TRBV30
d_gene: .
j_gene: TRBJ1-1
abundance: once
CDR3aa: CAWSRAGNTEAFF
CDR3nt: TGTGCCTGGAGTAGGGCAGGGAACACTGAAGCTTTCTTT

v_gene: TRBV10-3
d_gene: TRBD1
j_gene: TRBJ1-6
abundance: .
CDR3aa: CAISESVRGRDSPLHF
CDR3nt: TGTGCCATCAGTGAGTCGGTCAGGGGGCGGGATTCACCCCTCCACTTT

v_gene: TRBV2
d_gene: .
j_gene: TRBJ1-1
abundance: .
CDR3aa: CASSDWGGNTEAFF
CDR3nt: TGTGCCAGCAGTGATTGGGGCGGGAACACTGAAGCTTTCTTT

v_gene: TRBV5-6
d_gene: .
j_gene: TRBJ2-5
abundance: .
CDR3aa: CASSPPATGETQYF
CDR3nt: TGTGCCAGCAGCCCTCCCGCGACCGGGGAGACCCAGTACTTC

v_gene: TRBV6-6
d_gene: TRBD2
j_gene: TRBJ2-3
abundance: .
CDR3aa: CASSSPGSGRPDTQYF
CDR3nt: TGTGCCAGCAGCTCCCCCGGTAGCGGGAGGCCAGATACGCAGTATTTT

v_gene: TRBV11-2
d_gene: .
j_gene: TRBJ1-1
abundance: .
CDR3aa: CASSLFSVLNTEAFF
CDR3nt: TGTGCCAGCAGCTTATTTTCCGTGTTGAACACTGAAGCTTTCTTT